This record covers a single T cell receptor (beta chain). Its antigen is unknown. The assay was immunoSEQ multiplex PCR, and TCRdb's table has in-frame clones only and misses some. The profile shows tens of thousands of clones, nearly 90% of them singletons. This record belongs to a study of OX40 agonist ivuxolimab in advanced cancers. Study-wide results and limits: At doses 0.1 to 3.0 mg/kg, CD4+ and CD8+ clones expanded.

Germline CDR1 and CDR2: SNHLY and FYNNEI. This CDR3 has 13 amino acids. With 5 bases clipped from V and 8 bases from J, the junction kept 6 bases outside the gene matches. The chain links TRBV2 to TRBJ1-2; 9 bases match TRBD1. Here the sequenced sample was CD4+ or CD8+ T cells sorted from blood, taken in a trial of the OX40 agonist ivuxolimab. The source is an adult with an advanced solid tumor such as melanoma, head and neck, liver or kidney cancer. Here the CDR3 reads CASSWDREGGYTF. The CDR3 DNA follows: TGTGCCAGCAGTTGGGACAGGGAGGGGGGCTACACCTTC.